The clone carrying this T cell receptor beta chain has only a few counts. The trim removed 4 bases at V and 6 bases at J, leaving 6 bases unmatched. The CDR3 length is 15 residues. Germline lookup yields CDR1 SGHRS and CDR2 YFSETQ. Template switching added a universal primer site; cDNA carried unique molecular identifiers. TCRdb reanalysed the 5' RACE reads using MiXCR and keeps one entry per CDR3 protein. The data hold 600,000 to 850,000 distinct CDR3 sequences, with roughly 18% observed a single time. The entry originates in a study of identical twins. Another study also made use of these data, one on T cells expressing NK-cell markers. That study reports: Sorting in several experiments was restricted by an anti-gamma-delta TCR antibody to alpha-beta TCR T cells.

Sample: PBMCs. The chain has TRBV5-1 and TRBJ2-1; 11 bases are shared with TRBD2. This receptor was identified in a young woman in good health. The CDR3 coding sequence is TGCGCCAGCAGCGGTGCTAGCGGGAGGTTCAATGAGCAGTTCTTC. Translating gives CASSGASGRFNEQFF.